Each of the 10 T cell receptor beta chains below was sequenced from the same sample in a study of prognosis after radiotherapy for stage I lung cancer. Two-round multiplex PCR, the amplification method, yielded TCR beta CDR3 from genomic DNA. Each TRBV and TRBJ gene had its own primer in the first PCR round. TCRdb fed the multiplex PCR reads into MiXCR, producing one record per CDR3 protein. The repertoire has over 20,000 distinct CDR3 sequences, roughly 37% of them found once; the top ten carry around 57%. This material consisted of PBMCs, taken before or after stereotactic body radiation therapy (not recorded which). The receptors were sampled from a donor of 50 years or more with non-small cell lung cancer.

This clonotype has a count of ten or more. The chain employs TRBV5-4 and TRBJ2-3; 7 positions match TRBD1. This CDR3 is 17 amino acids long. Losses at the gene ends were 7 bases for V and 4 bases for J; bases not matched to a gene: 18. From germline, CDR1 is SGHNT and CDR2 YYREEE (reference sequence). CDR3 nucleotide sequence: TGTGCCAGCTCATCCTTTGGGACAGTGAACGGCGCAGATACGCAGTATTTT. It codes for CASSSFGTVNGADTQYF.

With respect to this clonotype: The junction differs from germline at one of its ends, possibly a read error. The chain uses TRBV12-3 or TRBV12-4 and TRBJ2-2, with 8 bases lining up with TRBD2. The CDR3 has 16 residues. The CDR3 protein is CASSLISGRGAGEPFF. The CDR3 DNA reads TGTGCCAGCAGTTTAATCAGCGGGAGAGGGGCAGGGGAGCCGTTTTTT.

Ten or more counts support this clonotype. The V call is TRBV20-1, the J call TRBJ2-1, with TRBD2 matching 9 bases. Germline assignment: CDR1 DFQATT and CDR2 SNEGSKA (reference sequence). The CDR3 sequence is 15 residues long. After removal of 0 bases from V and 5 bases from J, the junction contained 5 bases not matched to a gene. CDR3 in amino acids: CSARDERLADNEQFF. The CDR3 bases are TGCAGTGCTAGAGACGAACGACTAGCGGACAATGAGCAGTTCTTC.

This clonotype was seen many times. V and J are TRBV5-5 and TRBJ2-3; 11 nucleotides agree with TRBD2. The CDR3 spans 18 residues. Germline loops: CDR1 SGHKS, CDR2 YYEKEE (reference sequence). After removal of 2 bases from V and 5 bases from J, the junction contained 13 bases not matched to a gene. In DNA form, the CDR3 reads TGTGCCAGCAGCTTTCTAGCGGGGGGAAATGCATTGGTAGATACGCAGTATTTT. Protein product: CASSFLAGGNALVDTQYF.

This clonotype was detected many times. J is TRBJ1-4 and V is TRBV6-2 or TRBV6-3; D is possibly TRBD1 (5 bases). With 6 bases removed from V and 10 bases from J, the gap between germline ends came to 12 bases. Germline CDR1 reads MNHEY; CDR2 reads SVGEGT. The CDR3 is made up of 12 amino acids. CDR3 amino acids: CASRGDGGKLFF. CDR3 DNA: TGTGCCAGCAGGGGGGACGGCGGAAAACTGTTTTTT.

This chain uses TRBV19 with TRBJ1-1; 7 positions match TRBD1. The V segment lost 5 bases and the J segment 1 base; nucleotides outside the gene matches: 10. The CDR3 length is 16 residues. Germline V CDR1 and CDR2: LNHDA, SQIVND (reference sequence). As DNA, the CDR3 is TGTGCCAGTAGTGGCACAGGGGCTGGGGGGAACACTGAAGCTTTCTTT. Its protein product is CASSGTGAGGNTEAFF.

At least ten counts were recorded for this clonotype. The rearrangement joins TRBV19 to TRBJ1-1; possibly TRBD1 for D (5 bases). V was shortened by 4 bases and J by 3 bases, with 15 bases between the two germline ends. The CDR3 has 15 amino acids. Germline V lookup: CDR1 LNHDA, CDR2 SQIVND (reference sequence). For the CDR3, the DNA is TGTGCCAGTAGTAGTGGGGGGGGGTGGGACACTGAAGCTTTCTTT. This codes for CASSSGGGWDTEAFF.

This clonotype was found a few times. The CDR3 reads CASSLESARDRAFF. CDR3 bases: TGTGCCAGCAGCTTAGAAAGCGCCCGGGACCGAGCTTTCTTT. The chain combines TRBV11-2 with TRBJ1-1; D is possibly TRBD1 (5 bases). The V gene lost 0 bases and the J gene lost 10 bases, with 15 bases spanning the gap. The CDR3 consists of 14 residues. Germline V gene sequence: CDR1 SGHAT, CDR2 FQNNGV.

V usage is TRBV6-4 and J usage is TRBJ2-7; D may be TRBD2 (5 bases). V lost 5 bases and J lost 3, with 14 bases in between. The CDR3 length is 14 residues. The V gene's germline CDR1 is MRHNA and CDR2 SNTAGT. CDR3 in DNA: TGTGCCAGCAGTTACGAGGGCAGCTACTACGAGCAGTACTTC. Its protein product is CASSYEGSYYEQYF.

The count of this clonotype is one. The chain carries TRBV2 and TRBJ2-4; 7 bases fit TRBD2. The CDR3 runs 19 residues. After removal of 6 bases from V and 1 base from J, the junction contained 18 bases not matched to a gene. Per the germline V gene, CDR1 is SNHLY and CDR2 is FYNNEI. For the CDR3, the DNA is TGTGCCAGCAGCACCCGTGGGGGAGGGCCGTGGGTTGCCAAAAACATTCAGTACTTC. Translation gives CASSTRGGGPWVAKNIQYF.